The next 26 T cell receptor beta chains were all read from a single sample in a study of T-cell memory formation after mild COVID-19. Via MiXCR, TCRdb re-called the 5' RACE reads, giving one row per CDR3 protein. Of 300,000 to 350,000 distinct CDR3 sequences listed, roughly a fifth are singletons. Sequencing used PBMCs or a T cell subset sorted from them (not recorded which). The receptor source for this set is a young man who had mild COVID-19 (a few samples of this study predate the infection). Cell type and time point are not known.

This clonotype was observed a handful of times. V and J are TRBV5-5 and TRBJ1-5; D gene uncertain. The V gene's germline CDR1 is SGHKS and CDR2 YYEKEE (reference sequence). V gave up 1 base and J gave up 1 base, with 9 bases separating them. The CDR3 has 15 amino acids. The CDR3 loop reads CASSLTVWSNQPQHF. The CDR3 coding sequence is TGTGCCAGCAGCTTGACAGTATGGAGCAATCAGCCCCAGCATTTT.

This clonotype was found many times. V usage is TRBV6-1 and J usage is TRBJ1-2; perhaps TRBD1 as D (5 bases). In germline, CDR1 is MNHNS, CDR2 SASEGT. The CDR3 has 15 residues. Trimming shortened V by 7 bases and J by 2 bases, and 17 bases separated the two germline ends. The CDR3 region has the DNA TGTGCCAGCACCCCGACAGAGTTCTCCAACTATGGCTACACCTTC. Translation gives CASTPTEFSNYGYTF.

V gene TRBV20-1 combines with J gene TRBJ2-3; 7 bases align to TRBD1. The germline CDR1 and CDR2 sequences are DFQATT and SNEGSKA (reference sequence). The CDR3 spans 16 residues. The V segment lost 4 bases and the J segment 4 bases; nucleotides outside the gene matches: 14. The CDR3: CSAIVARGLLPDTQYF. CDR3 in DNA: TGCAGTGCTATTGTTGCGAGGGGGCTACTACCAGATACGCAGTATTTT.

V usage is TRBV7-6 and J usage is TRBJ2-1; TRBD2 aligns across 8 bases. This CDR3 comprises 18 residues. The germline CDR1 and CDR2 sequences are SGHVS and FNYEAQ. J gave up 4 bases and V 5 bases, and 16 bases lay outside the gene matches. The CDR3 nucleotides are TGTGCCAGCAGCCCAGGTACTCGGGGGGGCCGAATATACAATGAGCAGTTCTTC. This codes for CASSPGTRGGRIYNEQFF.

This chain uses TRBV27 with TRBJ2-4; 7 bases agree with TRBD1. The CDR3 extends over 13 amino acids. The V and J ends lost 5 bases and 11 bases, in that order; junction bases with no gene match: 9. Germline-derived CDR1 and CDR2 are MNHEY and SMNVEV (reference sequence). The CDR3 DNA reads as TGTGCCAGCAGTCCACATGTCACAGGGGTTCAGTACTTC. As protein: CASSPHVTGVQYF.

There are a few counts of this clonotype. The chain links TRBV4-2 to TRBJ1-5; D gene unclear. Trimming left V 0 bases short and J 0 bases short, with 6 bases between. Germline CDR1 reads LGHNA; CDR2 reads YNFKEQ. The CDR3 covers 15 residues. CDR3 in DNA: TGTGCCAGCAGCCAAGAAGTGGGTAGCAATCAGCCCCAGCATTTT. Protein sequence: CASSQEVGSNQPQHF.

The sample holds a few counts of this clonotype. The chain joins TRBV7-9 to TRBJ2-1, with TRBD2 matching 8 bases. The CDR3 is made up of 16 amino acids. Germline CDR1 reads SEHNR; CDR2 reads FQNEAQ (reference sequence). V gave up 5 bases and J gave up 0 bases; unmatched junction bases: 6. CDR3 nucleotides: TGTGCCAGCAGCCCCCGACGGGGGGGCTCCTACAATGAGCAGTTCTTC. Its translation is CASSPRRGGSYNEQFF.

In this sample, this clonotype turned up a few times. The rearrangement joins TRBV3-1 to TRBJ2-3, with no clear D. V was pared by 0 bases and J by 1 base, with 5 bases between. Per germline, CDR1 LGHDT and CDR2 YNNKEL (reference sequence). The CDR3 runs 14 residues. The chain's CDR3 is CASSQDPRTDTQYF. CDR3 coding DNA: TGTGCCAGCAGCCAAGACCCCCGCACAGATACGCAGTATTTT.

The V call is TRBV6-2 or TRBV6-3, the J call TRBJ2-7; either TRBD1 or TRBD2 may supply D (5 bases each). The CDR3 contains 14 residues. Germline CDR1 reads MNHEY; CDR2 reads SVGEGT. V gave up 7 bases and J gave up 2 bases, with 15 bases separating them. DNA of the CDR3: TGTGCCAGCACCCCCAATTGGGGGACCTACGAGCAGTACTTC. Its protein is CASTPNWGTYEQYF.

This chain uses TRBV20-1 with TRBJ2-5; a possible D gene is TRBD2 (7 bases). V was clipped by 3 bases and J by 5 bases, with 19 bases between them. In germline, CDR1 is DFQATT, CDR2 SNEGSKA (reference sequence). The length of the CDR3 is 15 residues. CDR3 residues: CSASPRGATWETQYF. For the CDR3, the DNA is TGCAGTGCTAGTCCCCGGGGGGCTACTTGGGAGACCCAGTACTTC.

In this sample, this clonotype turned up a few times. The V gene is TRBV24-1, the J gene TRBJ2-5, with D maybe TRBD1 (6 bases). Germline V gene sequence: CDR1 KGHDR, CDR2 SFDVKD. The V end lost 4 bases, the J end lost 1 base, and 12 bases lay between the germline ends. This CDR3 spans 15 amino acids. The CDR3 DNA reads TGTGCCACCAGTGACCACGGACAGTCCCAAGAGACCCAGTACTTC. Translating gives CATSDHGQSQETQYF.

The chain couples TRBV5-1 to TRBJ2-5; 11 positions match TRBD2. V lost 4 bases and J lost 5; bases outside the gene matches: 10. This CDR3 has 16 residues. Looked up from germline, CDR1 is SGHRS and CDR2 is YFSETQ. As DNA, the CDR3 is TGCGCCAGCAGCCCGAACTTAGCGGGGGGGCACGAGACCCAGTACTTC. Its protein product is CASSPNLAGGHETQYF.

The chain uses TRBV6-2 or TRBV6-3 and TRBJ1-6; perhaps TRBD1 as D (5 bases). Trimming shortened V by 2 bases and J by 3 bases, and 8 bases separated the two germline ends. The CDR3 is 15 residues long. CDR1 is MNHEY and CDR2 is SVGEGT in the germline V gene. This CDR3 reads CASSYGGDYNSPLHF. The CDR3 DNA follows: TGTGCCAGCAGTTACGGGGGAGACTATAATTCACCCCTCCACTTT.

This clonotype has a handful of counts. The chain carries TRBV24-1 and TRBJ1-1; D uncertain. The CDR3 runs to 15 residues. V shed 1 base and J shed 4 bases, with 12 bases lying between them. Germline V gene data show CDR1 as KGHDR and CDR2 as SFDVKD. CDR3 region: CATSDFEGFSTEAFF. The DNA of the CDR3 is TGTGCCACCAGTGATTTCGAGGGCTTTAGCACTGAAGCTTTCTTT.

This sequence joins TRBV5-1 and TRBJ2-5; D could derive from TRBD1 or TRBD2 (5 bases each). CDR3 length equals 15 residues. Trimming took 7 bases from V and 5 from J, leaving 21 bases between them. Germline V gene data show CDR1 as SGHRS and CDR2 as YFSETQ. The CDR3: CASGRNGGPQETQYF. The CDR3, as DNA: TGCGCCAGCGGCCGTAATGGGGGACCTCAGGAGACCCAGTACTTC.

The rearrangement links TRBV7-3 to TRBJ2-3, with D hard to call. CDR3 length equals 15 residues. Germline-derived CDR1 and CDR2 are SGHTA and FQGTGA. The germline V and J ends were trimmed by 1 base and 4 bases, with 12 bases remaining between them. CDR3 bases: TGTGCCAGCAGCTTAAGGGCTAAAAGGGCAGATACGCAGTATTTT. The encoded protein is CASSLRAKRADTQYF.

The chain has TRBV7-2 and TRBJ2-1; 10 bases match TRBD1. The CDR3 contains 15 residues. CDR1 and CDR2 from the germline V gene are SGHTA and FQGNSA. V trimming: 5 bases; J trimming: 8 bases; junction bases outside the gene matches: 9. The CDR3 protein is CASSRPGQGIHEQFF. CDR3 nucleotides: TGTGCCAGCAGCCGACCGGGACAGGGGATCCATGAGCAGTTCTTC. Full variable domain (rest looked up from reference TRBV7-2 and TRBJ2-1): GAGVSQSPSNKVTEKGKDVELRCDPISGHTALYWYRQSLGQGLEFLIYFQGNSAPDKSGLPSDRFSAERTGGSVSTLTIQRTQQEDSAVYLCASSRPGQGIHEQFFGPGTRLTVL.

The chain links TRBV7-2 to TRBJ1-4, with D uncertain. The V end was cut by 1 base, the J end by 0 bases, with 12 bases between. Germline CDR1 SGHTA, CDR2 FQGNSA. The length of the CDR3 is 17 residues. Here the CDR3 reads CASSLGLGIATNEKLFF. The CDR3 coding sequence is TGTGCCAGCAGCTTAGGATTAGGGATTGCAACTAATGAAAAACTGTTTTTT.

The chain employs TRBV19 and TRBJ1-1; D may be TRBD1 (5 bases). The CDR3 is 16 residues long. The germline V gene has CDR1 LNHDA and CDR2 SQIVND (reference sequence). Trimming removed 0 bases at V and 5 bases at J, with 16 bases between. The CDR3, as DNA: TGTGCCAGTAGTATAGATCCGGGACGGATTAGGACTGAAGCTTTCTTT. It encodes CASSIDPGRIRTEAFF.

The rearrangement joins TRBV18 to TRBJ1-1; no clear D. V dropped 3 bases and J dropped 3 bases, with 2 bases sitting between them. Germline CDR1 reads KGHSH; CDR2 reads LQKENI. This CDR3 spans 11 amino acids. The CDR3 coding sequence is TGTGCCAGCTCACCCGACACTGAAGCTTTCTTT. Translated, it gives CASSPDTEAFF.

This clonotype has a count of ten or more. The chain is built from TRBV20-1 and TRBJ1-3; TRBD1 might be the D (5 bases). The ends were cut back, 6 bases at V and 8 bases at J, with 17 bases in the middle. The CDR3 loop spans 13 amino acids. Germline loops: CDR1 DFQATT, CDR2 SNEGSKA (reference sequence). The DNA of the CDR3 is TGCAGTGCCTCCAAGGGCAGGGCTGACACCATATATTTT. This codes for CSASKGRADTIYF.

V and J are TRBV7-9 and TRBJ1-1; D might be TRBD1 (6 bases). Trimming cost V 5 bases and J 1 base, with 14 bases left between them. Germline V gene data show CDR1 as SEHNR and CDR2 as FQNEAQ (reference sequence). The CDR3 totals 15 residues. CDR3 loop: CASSPTGGANTEAFF. In DNA, the CDR3 is TGTGCCAGCAGCCCAACGGGGGGGGCGAACACTGAAGCTTTCTTT.

J is TRBJ2-3 and V is TRBV7-9; either TRBD1 or TRBD2 may fit D (6 bases each). The CDR3 sequence is 15 residues long. Trimming took 3 bases from V and 3 from J, leaving 13 bases between them. Per the germline V gene, CDR1 is SEHNR and CDR2 is FQNEAQ (reference sequence). CDR3 amino acids: CASSFLGGGTDTQYF. The CDR3 nucleotides read TGTGCCAGCAGCTTCCTCGGGGGCGGAACAGATACGCAGTATTTT. The entire variable domain, with the rest obtained from reference TRBV7-9 and TRBJ2-3, is as follows: DTGVSQNPRHKITKRGQNVTFRCDPISEHNRLYWYRQTLGQGPEFLTYFQNEAQLEKSRLLSDRFSAERPKGSFSTLEIQRTEQGDSAMYLCASSFLGGGTDTQYFGPGTRLTVL.

This clonotype was recorded a few times. The chain recombines TRBV4-1 with TRBJ1-5, with TRBD1 matching over 9 bases. The V and J ends lost 4 bases and 0 bases, in that order; junction bases with no gene match: 10. Germline V lookup: CDR1 MGHRA, CDR2 YSYEKL. There are 18 residues in the CDR3. CDR3 coding DNA: TGCGCCAGCAGCCTAACCGGGACAGGGACCTATAGCAATCAGCCCCAGCATTTT. Amino acids: CASSLTGTGTYSNQPQHF.

This clonotype was counted many times. The chain joins TRBV5-5 to TRBJ2-3; D unresolved. The CDR3 sequence is 12 residues long. V dropped 1 base and J dropped 6 bases, with 6 bases sitting between them. Per germline, CDR1 SGHKS and CDR2 YYEKEE (reference sequence). The CDR3 DNA follows: TGTGCCAGCAGCTTGAGTCAGGATACGCAGTATTTT. This codes for CASSLSQDTQYF.

This clonotype appeared many times. The chain uses TRBV6-6 and TRBJ2-5, with a possible D match to TRBD2 (6 bases). The CDR3 spans 16 residues. Looked up from germline, CDR1 is MNHNY and CDR2 is SVGAGI (reference sequence). Trimming took off 0 bases at V and 0 bases at J, with 11 bases between the two ends. The CDR3 spells CASSYSRAGYQETQYF. The CDR3 DNA reads as TGTGCCAGCAGTTACTCCAGGGCGGGGTACCAAGAGACCCAGTACTTC.